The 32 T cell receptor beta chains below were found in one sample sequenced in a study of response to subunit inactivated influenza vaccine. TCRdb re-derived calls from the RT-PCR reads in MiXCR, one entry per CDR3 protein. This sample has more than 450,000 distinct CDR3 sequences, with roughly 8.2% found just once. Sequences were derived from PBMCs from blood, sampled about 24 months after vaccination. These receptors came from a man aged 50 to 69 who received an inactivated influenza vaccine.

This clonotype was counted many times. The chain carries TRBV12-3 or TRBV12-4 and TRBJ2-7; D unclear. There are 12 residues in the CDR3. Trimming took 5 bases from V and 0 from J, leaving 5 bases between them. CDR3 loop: CASSRDSYEQYF. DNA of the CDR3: TGTGCCAGCAGTAGGGACTCCTACGAGCAGTACTTC.

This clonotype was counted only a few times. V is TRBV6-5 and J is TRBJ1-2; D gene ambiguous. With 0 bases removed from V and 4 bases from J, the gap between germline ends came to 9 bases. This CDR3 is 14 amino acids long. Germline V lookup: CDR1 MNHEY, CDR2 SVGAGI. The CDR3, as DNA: TGTGCCAGCAGTTACTCAAGAATGGGCTATGGCTACACCTTC. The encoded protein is CASSYSRMGYGYTF.

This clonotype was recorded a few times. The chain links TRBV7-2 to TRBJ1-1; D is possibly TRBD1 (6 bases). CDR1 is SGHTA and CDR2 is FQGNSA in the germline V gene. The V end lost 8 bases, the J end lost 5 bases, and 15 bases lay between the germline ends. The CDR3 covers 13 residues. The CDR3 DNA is TGTGCCAGCGCGGGGCGAGGGGGGACTGAAGCTTTCTTT. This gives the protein CASAGRGGTEAFF.

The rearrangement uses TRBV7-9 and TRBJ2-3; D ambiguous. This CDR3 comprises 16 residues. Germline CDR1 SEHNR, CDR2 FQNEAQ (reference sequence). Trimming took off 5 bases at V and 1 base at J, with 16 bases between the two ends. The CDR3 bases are TGTGCCAGCAGCCGATGGACCAGTCATGGCACAGATACGCAGTATTTT. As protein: CASSRWTSHGTDTQYF.

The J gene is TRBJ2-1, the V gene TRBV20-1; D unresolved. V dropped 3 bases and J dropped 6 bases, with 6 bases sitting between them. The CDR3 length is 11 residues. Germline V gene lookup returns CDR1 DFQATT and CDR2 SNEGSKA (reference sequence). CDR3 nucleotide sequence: TGCAGTGCTAGGTCTTCCAATGAGCAGTTCTTC. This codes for CSARSSNEQFF.

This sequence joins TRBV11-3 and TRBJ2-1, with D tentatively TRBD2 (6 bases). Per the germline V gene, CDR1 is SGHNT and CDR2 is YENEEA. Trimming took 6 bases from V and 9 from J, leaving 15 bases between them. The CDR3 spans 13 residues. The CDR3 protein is CASRRDEGGEQFF. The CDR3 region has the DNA TGTGCCAGCAGACGAGACGAGGGAGGTGAGCAGTTCTTC.

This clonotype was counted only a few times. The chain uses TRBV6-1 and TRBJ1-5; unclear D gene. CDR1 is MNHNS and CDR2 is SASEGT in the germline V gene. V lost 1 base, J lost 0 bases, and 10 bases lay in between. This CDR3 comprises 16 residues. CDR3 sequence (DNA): TGTGCCAGCAGTGAAGGGGCAGGTCATAGCAATCAGCCCCAGCATTTT. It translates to CASSEGAGHSNQPQHF.

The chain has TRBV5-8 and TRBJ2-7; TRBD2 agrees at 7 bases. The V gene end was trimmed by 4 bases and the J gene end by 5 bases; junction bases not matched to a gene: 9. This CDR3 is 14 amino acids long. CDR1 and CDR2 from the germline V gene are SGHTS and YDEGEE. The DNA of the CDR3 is TGTGCCAGCAGCCTTCAGGGAGGGGTGGACGAGCAGTACTTC. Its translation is CASSLQGGVDEQYF. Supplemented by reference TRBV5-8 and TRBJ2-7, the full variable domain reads EAGVTQSPTHLIKTRGQQATLRCSPISGHTSVYWYQQALGLGLQFLLWYDEGEERNRGNFPPRFSGRQFPNYSSELNVNALELEDSALYLCASSLQGGVDEQYFGPGTRLTVT.

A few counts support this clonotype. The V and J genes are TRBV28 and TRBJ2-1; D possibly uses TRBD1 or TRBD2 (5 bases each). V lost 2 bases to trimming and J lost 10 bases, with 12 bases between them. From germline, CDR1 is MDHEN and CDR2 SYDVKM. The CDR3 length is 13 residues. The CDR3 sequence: CASSLQGVSEQFF. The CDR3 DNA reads TGTGCCAGCAGTTTACAGGGAGTGAGCGAGCAGTTCTTC.

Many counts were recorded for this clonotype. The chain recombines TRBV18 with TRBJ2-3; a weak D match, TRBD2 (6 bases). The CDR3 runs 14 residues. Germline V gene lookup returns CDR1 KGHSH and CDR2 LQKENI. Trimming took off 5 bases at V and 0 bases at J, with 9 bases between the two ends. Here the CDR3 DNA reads TGTGCCAGCTCAGCAGGGACTAGCACAGATACGCAGTATTTT. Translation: CASSAGTSTDTQYF.

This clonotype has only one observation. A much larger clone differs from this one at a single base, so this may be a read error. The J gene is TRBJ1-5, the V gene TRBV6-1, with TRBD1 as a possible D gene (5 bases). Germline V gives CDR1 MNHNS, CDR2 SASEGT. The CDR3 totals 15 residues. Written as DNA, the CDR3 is TGTGCCAGCAGTGAAGCGCTACGGGGCAATCAGCCCCGGCATTTT. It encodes CASSEALRGNQPRHF.

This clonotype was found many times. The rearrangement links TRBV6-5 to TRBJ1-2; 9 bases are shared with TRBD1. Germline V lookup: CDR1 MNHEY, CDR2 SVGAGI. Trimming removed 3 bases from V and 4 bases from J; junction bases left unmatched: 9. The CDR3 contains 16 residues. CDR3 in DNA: TGTGCCAGCAGTTATCTACAGGGGGCCCCTTTCTATGGCTACACCTTC. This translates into CASSYLQGAPFYGYTF.

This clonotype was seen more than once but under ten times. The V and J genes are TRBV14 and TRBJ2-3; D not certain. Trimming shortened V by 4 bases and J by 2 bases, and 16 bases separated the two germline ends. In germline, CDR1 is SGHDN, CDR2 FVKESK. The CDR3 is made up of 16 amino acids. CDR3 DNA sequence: TGTGCCAGCAGCCCGATATCGCGGAGCTACACAGATACGCAGTATTTT. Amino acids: CASSPISRSYTDTQYF.

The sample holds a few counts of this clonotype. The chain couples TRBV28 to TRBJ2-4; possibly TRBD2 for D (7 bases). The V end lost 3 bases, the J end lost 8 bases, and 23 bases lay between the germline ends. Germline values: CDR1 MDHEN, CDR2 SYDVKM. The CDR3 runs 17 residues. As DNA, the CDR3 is TGTGCCAGCAGTTTTGGTATAGGGGGAGGGGGGTTGGACATTCAGTACTTC. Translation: CASSFGIGGGGLDIQYF.

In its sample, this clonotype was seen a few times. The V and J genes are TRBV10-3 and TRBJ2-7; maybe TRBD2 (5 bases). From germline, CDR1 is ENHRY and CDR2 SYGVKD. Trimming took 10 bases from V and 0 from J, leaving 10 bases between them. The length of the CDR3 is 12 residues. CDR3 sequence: CATQGSSYEQYF. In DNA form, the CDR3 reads TGTGCCACTCAAGGGAGCTCCTACGAGCAGTACTTC.

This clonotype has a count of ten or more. The CDR3 region has the DNA TGTGCCAGCAGCCGGAACTACAATGAGCAGTTCTTC. It codes for CASSRNYNEQFF. The rearrangement links TRBV4-2 to TRBJ2-1; D gene unclear. Per the germline V gene, CDR1 is LGHNA and CDR2 is YNFKEQ. V was clipped by 4 bases and J by 3 bases, with 4 bases between them. This CDR3 is 12 amino acids long.

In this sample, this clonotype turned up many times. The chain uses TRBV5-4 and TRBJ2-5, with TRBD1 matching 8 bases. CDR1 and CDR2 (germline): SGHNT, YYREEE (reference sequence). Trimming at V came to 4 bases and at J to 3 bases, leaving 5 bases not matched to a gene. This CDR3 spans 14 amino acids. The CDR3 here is CASSGGQAKETQYF. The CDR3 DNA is TGTGCCAGCAGCGGGGGACAGGCGAAAGAGACCCAGTACTTC.

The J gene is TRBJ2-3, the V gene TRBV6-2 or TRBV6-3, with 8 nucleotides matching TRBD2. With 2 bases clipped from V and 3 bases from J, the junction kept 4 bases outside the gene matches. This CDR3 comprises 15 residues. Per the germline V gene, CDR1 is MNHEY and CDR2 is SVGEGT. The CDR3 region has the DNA TGTGCCAGCAGTTACGAGAGCGGGAGAACAGATACGCAGTATTTT. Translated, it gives CASSYESGRTDTQYF.

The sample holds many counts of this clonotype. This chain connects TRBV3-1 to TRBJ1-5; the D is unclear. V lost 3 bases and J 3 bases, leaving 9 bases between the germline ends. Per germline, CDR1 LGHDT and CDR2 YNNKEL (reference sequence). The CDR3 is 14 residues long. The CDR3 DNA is TGTGCCAGCAGCCACAGGCCGTACAATCAGCCCCAGCATTTT. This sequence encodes CASSHRPYNQPQHF.

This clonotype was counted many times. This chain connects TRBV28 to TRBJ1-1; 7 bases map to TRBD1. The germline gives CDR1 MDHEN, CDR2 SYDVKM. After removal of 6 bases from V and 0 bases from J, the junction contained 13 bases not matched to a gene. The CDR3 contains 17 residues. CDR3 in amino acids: CASRSTGRLGMNTEAFF. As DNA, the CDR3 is TGTGCCAGCAGATCGACAGGGAGGTTGGGGATGAACACTGAAGCTTTCTTT.

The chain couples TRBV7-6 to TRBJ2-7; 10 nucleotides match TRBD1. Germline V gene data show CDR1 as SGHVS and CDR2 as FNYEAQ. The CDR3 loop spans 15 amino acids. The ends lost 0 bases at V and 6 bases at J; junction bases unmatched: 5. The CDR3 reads CASSLARDRGSEQYF. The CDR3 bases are TGTGCCAGCAGCTTAGCGCGGGACAGGGGTTCCGAGCAGTACTTC. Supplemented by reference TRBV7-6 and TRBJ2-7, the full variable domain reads GAGVSQSPRYKVTKRGQDVALRCDPISGHVSLYWYRQALGQGPEFLTYFNYEAQQDKSGLPNDRFSAERPEGSISTLTIQRTEQRDSAMYRCASSLARDRGSEQYFGPGTRLTVT.

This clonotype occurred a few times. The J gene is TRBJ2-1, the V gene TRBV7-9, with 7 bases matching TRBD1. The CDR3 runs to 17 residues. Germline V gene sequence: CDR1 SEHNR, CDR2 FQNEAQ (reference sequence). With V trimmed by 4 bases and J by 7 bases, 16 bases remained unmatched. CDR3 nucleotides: TGTGCCAGCAGCTCGGGACAGTTCGAATCGTGGGGGAATGAGCAGTTCTTC. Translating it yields CASSSGQFESWGNEQFF. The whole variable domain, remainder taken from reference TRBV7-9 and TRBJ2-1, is DTGVSQNPRHKITKRGQNVTFRCDPISEHNRLYWYRQTLGQGPEFLTYFQNEAQLEKSRLLSDRFSAERPKGSFSTLEIQRTEQGDSAMYLCASSSGQFESWGNEQFFGPGTRLTVL.

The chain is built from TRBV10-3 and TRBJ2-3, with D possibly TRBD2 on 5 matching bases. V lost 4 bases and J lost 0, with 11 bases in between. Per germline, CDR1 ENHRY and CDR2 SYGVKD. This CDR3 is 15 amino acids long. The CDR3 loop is CAISGLALSTDTQYF. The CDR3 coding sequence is TGTGCCATCAGTGGCCTAGCCCTTAGCACAGATACGCAGTATTTT.

CDR3 in DNA: TGTGCCACCAGCAGAGATCTGGTATCGTACGAGCAGTACTTC. Amino acid sequence: CATSRDLVSYEQYF. The chain employs TRBV15 and TRBJ2-7; no reliable D call. Germline V gives CDR1 LNHNV, CDR2 YYDKDF (reference sequence). Deletions cut 0 bases from V and 4 bases from J, with 10 bases between. There are 14 residues in the CDR3. Supplemented by reference TRBV15 and TRBJ2-7, the full variable domain reads DAMVIQNPRYQVTQFGKPVTLSCSQTLNHNVMYWYQQKSSQAPKLLFHYYDKDFNNEADTPDNFQSRRPNTSFCFLDIRSPGLGDTAMYLCATSRDLVSYEQYFGPGTRLTVT.

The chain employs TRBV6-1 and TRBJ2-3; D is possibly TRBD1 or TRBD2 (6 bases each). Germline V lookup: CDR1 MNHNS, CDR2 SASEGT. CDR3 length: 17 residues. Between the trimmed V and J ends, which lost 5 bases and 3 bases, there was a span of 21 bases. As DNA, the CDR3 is TGTGCCAGCAGTACAGGGAGCGGACTACGGCTGACAGATACGCAGTATTTT. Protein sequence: CASSTGSGLRLTDTQYF.

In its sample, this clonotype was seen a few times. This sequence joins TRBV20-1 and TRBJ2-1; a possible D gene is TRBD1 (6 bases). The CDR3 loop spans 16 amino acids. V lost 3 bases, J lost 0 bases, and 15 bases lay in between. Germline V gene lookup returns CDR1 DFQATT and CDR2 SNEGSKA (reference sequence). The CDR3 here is CSARMVGGDSYNEQFF. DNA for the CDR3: TGCAGTGCTAGGATGGTAGGGGGAGACTCCTACAATGAGCAGTTCTTC.

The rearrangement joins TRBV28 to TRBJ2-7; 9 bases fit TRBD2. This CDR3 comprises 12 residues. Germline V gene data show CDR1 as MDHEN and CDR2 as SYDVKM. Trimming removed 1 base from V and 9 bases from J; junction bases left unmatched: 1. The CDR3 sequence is CASSLLRGGQYF. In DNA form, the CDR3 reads TGTGCCAGCAGTTTATTGCGGGGGGGGCAGTACTTC.

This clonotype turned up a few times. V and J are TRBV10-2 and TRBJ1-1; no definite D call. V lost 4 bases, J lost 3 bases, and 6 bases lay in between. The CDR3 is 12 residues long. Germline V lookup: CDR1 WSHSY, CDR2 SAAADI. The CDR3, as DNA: TGCGCCAGCAGTGTTAAGTACACTGAAGCTTTCTTT. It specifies CASSVKYTEAFF.

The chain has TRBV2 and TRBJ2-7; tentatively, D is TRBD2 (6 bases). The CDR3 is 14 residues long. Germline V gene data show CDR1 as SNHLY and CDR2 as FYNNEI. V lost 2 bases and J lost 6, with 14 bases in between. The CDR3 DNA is TGTGCCAGCAGTGAATGGGGGGAGCGAGGCGAGCAGTACTTC. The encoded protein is CASSEWGERGEQYF.

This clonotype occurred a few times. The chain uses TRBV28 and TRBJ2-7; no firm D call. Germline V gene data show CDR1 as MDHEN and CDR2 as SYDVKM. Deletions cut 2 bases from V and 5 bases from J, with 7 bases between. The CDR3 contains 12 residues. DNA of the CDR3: TGTGCCAGCAGTTTACCCCCCCACGAGCAGTACTTC. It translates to CASSLPPHEQYF.

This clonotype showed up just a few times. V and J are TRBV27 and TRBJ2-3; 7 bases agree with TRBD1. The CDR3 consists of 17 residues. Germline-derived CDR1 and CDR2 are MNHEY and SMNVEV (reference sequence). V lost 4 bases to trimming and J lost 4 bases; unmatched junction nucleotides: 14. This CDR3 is CASSSLSPGGSADTQYF. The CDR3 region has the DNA TGTGCCAGCAGTTCCTTATCCCCAGGGGGTTCCGCAGATACGCAGTATTTT.

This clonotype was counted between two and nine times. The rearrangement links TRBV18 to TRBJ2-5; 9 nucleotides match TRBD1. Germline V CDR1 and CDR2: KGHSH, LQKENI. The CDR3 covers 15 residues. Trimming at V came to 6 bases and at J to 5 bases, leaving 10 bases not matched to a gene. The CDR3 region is CASSKDRGEAETQYF. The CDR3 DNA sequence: TGTGCCAGCTCGAAGGACAGGGGAGAGGCGGAGACCCAGTACTTC. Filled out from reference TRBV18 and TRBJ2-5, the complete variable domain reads NAGVMQNPRHLVRRRGQEARLRCSPMKGHSHVYWYRQLPEEGLKFMVYLQKENIIDESGMPKERFSAEFPKEGPSILRIQQVVRGDSAAYFCASSKDRGEAETQYFGPGTRLLVL.